Sequencing of this T cell receptor beta chain was carried out in a study of T cells in narcolepsy. Study-level background: Donors had narcolepsy type 1 or type 2, or were healthy controls. Notes on the study in general: Comparing one patient's CSF and blood CD4+ clonotypes highlighted HCRT- and TRIB2-specific autoreactive clonotypes.

TCRdb's table, derived via immunoSEQ multiplex PCR, lists solely in-frame clones and lacks some. The sample gives some 25,000 clones, more than 80% of which show up once; approximately 1.3% is in the top ten. The V end lost 4 bases, the J end lost 1 base, and 7 bases lay between the germline ends. In germline, CDR1 is LNHDA, CDR2 SQIVND (reference sequence). This CDR3 comprises 13 residues. With regard to this clone: Its target is unknown.

The sample consisted of CD45RA- memory CD4+ T cells from PBMCs. The chain joins TRBV19 to TRBJ1-1; D not certain. This receptor was identified in a human donor with narcolepsy. The CDR3 DNA reads TGTGCCAGTAGTACCACAAGGAACACTGAAGCTTTCTTT. The encoded protein is CASSTTRNTEAFF.